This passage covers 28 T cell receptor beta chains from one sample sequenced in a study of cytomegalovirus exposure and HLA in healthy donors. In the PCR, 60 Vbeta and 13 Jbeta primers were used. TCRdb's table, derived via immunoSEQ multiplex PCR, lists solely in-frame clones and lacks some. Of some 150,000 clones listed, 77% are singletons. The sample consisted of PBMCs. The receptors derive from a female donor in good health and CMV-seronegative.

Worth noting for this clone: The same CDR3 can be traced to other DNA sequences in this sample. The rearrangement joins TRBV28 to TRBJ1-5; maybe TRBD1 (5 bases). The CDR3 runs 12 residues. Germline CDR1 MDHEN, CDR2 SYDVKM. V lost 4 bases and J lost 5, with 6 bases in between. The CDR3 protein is CASSWGDQPQHF. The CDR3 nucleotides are TGTGCCAGCAGTTGGGGGGATCAGCCCCAGCATTTT. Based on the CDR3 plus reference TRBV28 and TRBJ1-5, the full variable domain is DVKVTQSSRYLVKRTGEKVFLECVQDMDHENMFWYRQDPGLGLRLIYFSYDVKMKEKGDIPEGYSVSREKKERFSLILESASTNQTSMYLCASSWGDQPQHFGDGTRLSIL.

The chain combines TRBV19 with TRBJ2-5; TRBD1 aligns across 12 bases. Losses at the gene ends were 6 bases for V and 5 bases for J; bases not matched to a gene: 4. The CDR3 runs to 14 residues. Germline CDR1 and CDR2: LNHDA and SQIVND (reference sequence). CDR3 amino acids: CASSGTGGVETQYF. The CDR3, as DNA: TGTGCCAGTAGCGGGACAGGGGGCGTGGAGACCCAGTACTTC. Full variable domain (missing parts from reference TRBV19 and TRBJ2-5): DGGITQSPKYLFRKEGQNVTLSCEQNLNHDAMYWYRQDPGQGLRLIYYSQIVNDFQKGDIAEGYSVSREKKESFPLTVTSAQKNPTAFYLCASSGTGGVETQYFGPGTRLLVL.

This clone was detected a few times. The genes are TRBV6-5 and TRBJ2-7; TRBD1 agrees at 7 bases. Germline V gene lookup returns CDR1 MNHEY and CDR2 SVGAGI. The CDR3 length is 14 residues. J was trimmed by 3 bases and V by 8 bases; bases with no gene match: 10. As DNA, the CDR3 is TGTGCCAGCGGGGAACAGACAGGGCTCTACGAGCAGTACTTC. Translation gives CASGEQTGLYEQYF.

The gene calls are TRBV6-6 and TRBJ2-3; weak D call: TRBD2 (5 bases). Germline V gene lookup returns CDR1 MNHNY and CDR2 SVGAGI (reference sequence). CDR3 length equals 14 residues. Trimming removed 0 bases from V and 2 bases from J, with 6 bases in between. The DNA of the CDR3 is TGTGCCAGCAGTTACTCGACTACCACAGATACGCAGTATTTT. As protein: CASSYSTTTDTQYF.

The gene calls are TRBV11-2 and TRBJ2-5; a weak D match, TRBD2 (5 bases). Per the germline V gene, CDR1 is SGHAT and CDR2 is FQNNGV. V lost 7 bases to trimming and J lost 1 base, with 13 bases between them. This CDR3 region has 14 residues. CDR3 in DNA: TGTGCCAGCACCCCCCGGGAAGGCCAAGAGACCCAGTACTTC. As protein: CASTPREGQETQYF.

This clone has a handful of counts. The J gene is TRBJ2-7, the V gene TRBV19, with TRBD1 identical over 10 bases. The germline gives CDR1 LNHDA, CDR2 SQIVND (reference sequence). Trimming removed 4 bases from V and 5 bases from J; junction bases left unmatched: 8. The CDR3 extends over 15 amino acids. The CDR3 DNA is TGTGCCAGTAGTACCAGACAGGGGGCTGGCCACGAGCAGTACTTC. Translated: CASSTRQGAGHEQYF.

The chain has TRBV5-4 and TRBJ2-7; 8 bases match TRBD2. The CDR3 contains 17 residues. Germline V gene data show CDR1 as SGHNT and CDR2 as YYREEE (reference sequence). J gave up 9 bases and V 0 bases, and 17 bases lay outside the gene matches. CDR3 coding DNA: TGTGCCAGCAGCTTGGAGGTCGGGGGACTAGTTCCCCTAAGGCAGTACTTC. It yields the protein CASSLEVGGLVPLRQYF.

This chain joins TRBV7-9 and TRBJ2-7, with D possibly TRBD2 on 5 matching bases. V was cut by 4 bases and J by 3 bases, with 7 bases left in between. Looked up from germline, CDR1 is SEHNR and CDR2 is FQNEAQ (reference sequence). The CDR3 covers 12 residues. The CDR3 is CASSSDFYEQYF. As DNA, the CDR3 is TGTGCCAGCAGCTCGGACTTCTACGAGCAGTACTTC.

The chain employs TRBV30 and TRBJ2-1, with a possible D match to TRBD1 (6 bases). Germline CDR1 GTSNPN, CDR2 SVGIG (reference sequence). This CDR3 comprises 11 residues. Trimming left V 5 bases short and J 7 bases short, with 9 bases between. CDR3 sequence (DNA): TGTGCCTGGTTCAGGGGAAATGAGCAGTTCTTC. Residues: CAWFRGNEQFF.

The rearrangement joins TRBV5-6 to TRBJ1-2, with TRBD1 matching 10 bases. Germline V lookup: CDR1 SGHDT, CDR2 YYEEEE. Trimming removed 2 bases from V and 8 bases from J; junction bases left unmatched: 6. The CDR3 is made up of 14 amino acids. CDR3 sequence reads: CASSLSGQGRGYTF. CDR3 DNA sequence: TGTGCCAGCAGCTTATCGGGACAGGGGCGAGGCTACACCTTC. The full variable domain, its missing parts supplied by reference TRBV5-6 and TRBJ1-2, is DAGVTQSPTHLIKTRGQQVTLRCSPKSGHDTVSWYQQALGQGPQFIFQYYEEEERQRGNFPDRFSGHQFPNYSSELNVNALLLGDSALYLCASSLSGQGRGYTFGSGTRLTVV.

The CDR3 nucleotides are TGTGCCAGCAGCTTTTACCGCGGTAGTGGGTACGAGCAGTACTTC. It specifies CASSFYRGSGYEQYF. The chain has TRBV7-2 and TRBJ2-7; D unresolved. Germline CDR1 and CDR2: SGHTA and FQGNSA. This CDR3 is 15 amino acids long. The V end was cut by 3 bases, the J end by 4 bases, with 16 bases between.

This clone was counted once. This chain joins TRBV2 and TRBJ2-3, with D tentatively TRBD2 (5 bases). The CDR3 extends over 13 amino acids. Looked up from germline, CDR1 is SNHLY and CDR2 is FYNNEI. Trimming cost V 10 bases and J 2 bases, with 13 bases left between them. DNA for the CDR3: TGTGCCACCAATAGCGAAGTCACAGATACGCAGTATTTT. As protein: CATNSEVTDTQYF.

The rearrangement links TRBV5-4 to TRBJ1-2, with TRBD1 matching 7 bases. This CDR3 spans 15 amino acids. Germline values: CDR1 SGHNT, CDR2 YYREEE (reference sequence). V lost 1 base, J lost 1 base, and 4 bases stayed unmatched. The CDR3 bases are TGTGCCAGCAGCTTGTCGACAGGGAGTAACTATGGCTACACCTTC. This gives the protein CASSLSTGSNYGYTF.

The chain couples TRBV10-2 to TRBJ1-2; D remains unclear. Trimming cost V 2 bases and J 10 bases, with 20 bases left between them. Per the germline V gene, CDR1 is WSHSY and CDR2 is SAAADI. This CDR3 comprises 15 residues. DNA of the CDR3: TGCGCCAGCAGTGAGCTCACTAGCACCATCACCCACTACACCTTC. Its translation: CASSELTSTITHYTF.

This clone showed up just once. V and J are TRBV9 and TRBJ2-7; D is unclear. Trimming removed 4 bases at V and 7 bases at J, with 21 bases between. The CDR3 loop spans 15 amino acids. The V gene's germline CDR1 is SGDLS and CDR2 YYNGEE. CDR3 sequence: CASSSQTSLGGEQYF. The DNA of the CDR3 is TGTGCCAGCAGCTCCCAGACATCTTTGGGTGGGGAGCAGTACTTC.

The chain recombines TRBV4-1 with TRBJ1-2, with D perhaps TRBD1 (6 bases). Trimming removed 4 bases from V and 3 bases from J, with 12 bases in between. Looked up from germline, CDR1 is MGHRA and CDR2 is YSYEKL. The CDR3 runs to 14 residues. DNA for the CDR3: TGCGCCAGCAGCCGGACGGACAGTCACTATGGCTACACCTTC. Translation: CASSRTDSHYGYTF.

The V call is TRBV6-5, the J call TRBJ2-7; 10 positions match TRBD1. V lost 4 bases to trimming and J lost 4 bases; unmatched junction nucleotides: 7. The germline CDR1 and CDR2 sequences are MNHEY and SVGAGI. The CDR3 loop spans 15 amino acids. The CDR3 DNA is TGTGCCAGCAGTTCCCCCGGGACAGGGGATTACGAGCAGTACTTC. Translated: CASSSPGTGDYEQYF.

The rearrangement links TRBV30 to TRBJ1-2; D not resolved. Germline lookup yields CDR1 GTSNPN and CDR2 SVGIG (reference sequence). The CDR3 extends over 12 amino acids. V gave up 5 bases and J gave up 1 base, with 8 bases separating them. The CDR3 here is CAWGEGNYGYTF. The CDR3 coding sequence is TGTGCCTGGGGGGAGGGTAACTATGGCTACACCTTC. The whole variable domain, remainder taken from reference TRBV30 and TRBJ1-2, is SQTIHQWPATLVQPVGSPLSLECTVEGTSNPNLYWYRQAAGRGLQLLFYSVGIGQISSEVPQNLSASRPQDRQFILSSKKLLLSDSGFYLCAWGEGNYGYTFGSGTRLTVV.

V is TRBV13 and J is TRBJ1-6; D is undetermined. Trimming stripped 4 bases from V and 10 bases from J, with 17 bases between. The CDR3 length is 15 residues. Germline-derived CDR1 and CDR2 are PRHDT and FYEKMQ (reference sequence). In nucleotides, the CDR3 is TGTGCCAGCAGCTATTCTCTGGACGGACTATCACCCCTCCACTTT. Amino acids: CASSYSLDGLSPLHF.

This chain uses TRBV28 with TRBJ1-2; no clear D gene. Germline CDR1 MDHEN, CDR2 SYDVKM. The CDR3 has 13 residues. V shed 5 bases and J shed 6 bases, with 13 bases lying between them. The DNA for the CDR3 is TGTGCCAGCAGTGACTATCCGTCCGATGGCTACACCTTC. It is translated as CASSDYPSDGYTF.

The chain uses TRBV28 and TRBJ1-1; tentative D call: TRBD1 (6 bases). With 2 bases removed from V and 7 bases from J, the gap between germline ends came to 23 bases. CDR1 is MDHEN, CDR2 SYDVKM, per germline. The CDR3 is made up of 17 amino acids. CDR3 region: CASSLPLVGGRTSEAFF. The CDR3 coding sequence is TGTGCCAGCAGTTTACCCCTTGTGGGGGGGCGAACGAGTGAAGCTTTCTTT.

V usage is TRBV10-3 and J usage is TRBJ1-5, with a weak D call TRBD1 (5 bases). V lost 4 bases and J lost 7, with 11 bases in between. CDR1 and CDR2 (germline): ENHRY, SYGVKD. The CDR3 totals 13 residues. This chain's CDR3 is CAISGAGNQPQHF. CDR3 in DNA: TGTGCCATCAGTGGTGCAGGGAACCAGCCCCAGCATTTT.

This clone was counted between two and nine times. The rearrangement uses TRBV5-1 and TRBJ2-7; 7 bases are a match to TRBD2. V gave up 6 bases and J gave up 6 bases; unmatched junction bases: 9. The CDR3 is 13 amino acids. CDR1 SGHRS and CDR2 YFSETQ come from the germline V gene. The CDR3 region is CASNLAGDGEQYF. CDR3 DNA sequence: TGCGCCAGCAATCTCGCGGGAGACGGCGAGCAGTACTTC.

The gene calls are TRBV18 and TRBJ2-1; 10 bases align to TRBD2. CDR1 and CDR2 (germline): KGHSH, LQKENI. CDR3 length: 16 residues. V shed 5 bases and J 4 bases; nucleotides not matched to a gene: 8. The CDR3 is CASSLATSGVYNEQFF. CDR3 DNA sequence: TGTGCCAGCTCATTAGCAACTAGCGGGGTTTACAATGAGCAGTTCTTC. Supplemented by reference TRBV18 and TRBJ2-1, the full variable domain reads NAGVMQNPRHLVRRRGQEARLRCSPMKGHSHVYWYRQLPEEGLKFMVYLQKENIIDESGMPKERFSAEFPKEGPSILRIQQVVRGDSAAYFCASSLATSGVYNEQFFGPGTRLTVL.

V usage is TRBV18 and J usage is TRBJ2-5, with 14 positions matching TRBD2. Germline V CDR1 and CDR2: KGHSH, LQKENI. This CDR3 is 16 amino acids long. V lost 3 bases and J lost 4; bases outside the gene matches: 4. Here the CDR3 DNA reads TGTGCCAGCTCACCGGGGACTAGCGGGGGTTTAGAGACCCAGTACTTC. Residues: CASSPGTSGGLETQYF.

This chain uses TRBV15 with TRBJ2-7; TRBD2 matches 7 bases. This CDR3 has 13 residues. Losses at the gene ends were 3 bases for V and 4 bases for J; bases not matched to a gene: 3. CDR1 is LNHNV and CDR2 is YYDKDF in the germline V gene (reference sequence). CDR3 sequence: CATSSTSAYEQYF. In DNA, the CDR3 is TGTGCCACCAGCAGTACTAGCGCATACGAGCAGTACTTC.

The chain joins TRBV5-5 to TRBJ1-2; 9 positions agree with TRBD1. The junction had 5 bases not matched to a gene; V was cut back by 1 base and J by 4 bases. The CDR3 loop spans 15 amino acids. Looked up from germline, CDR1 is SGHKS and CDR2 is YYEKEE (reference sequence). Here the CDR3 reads CASSLWWDRAYGYTF. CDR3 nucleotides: TGTGCCAGCAGCTTGTGGTGGGACAGGGCCTATGGCTACACCTTC.

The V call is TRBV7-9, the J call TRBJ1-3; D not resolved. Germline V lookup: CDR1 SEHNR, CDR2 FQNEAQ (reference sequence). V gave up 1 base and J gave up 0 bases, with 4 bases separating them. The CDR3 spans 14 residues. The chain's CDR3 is CASSLGHSGNTIYF. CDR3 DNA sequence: TGTGCCAGCAGCTTAGGGCACTCTGGAAACACCATATATTTT. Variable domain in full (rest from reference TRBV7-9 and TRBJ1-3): DTGVSQNPRHKITKRGQNVTFRCDPISEHNRLYWYRQTLGQGPEFLTYFQNEAQLEKSRLLSDRFSAERPKGSFSTLEIQRTEQGDSAMYLCASSLGHSGNTIYFGEGSWLTVV.